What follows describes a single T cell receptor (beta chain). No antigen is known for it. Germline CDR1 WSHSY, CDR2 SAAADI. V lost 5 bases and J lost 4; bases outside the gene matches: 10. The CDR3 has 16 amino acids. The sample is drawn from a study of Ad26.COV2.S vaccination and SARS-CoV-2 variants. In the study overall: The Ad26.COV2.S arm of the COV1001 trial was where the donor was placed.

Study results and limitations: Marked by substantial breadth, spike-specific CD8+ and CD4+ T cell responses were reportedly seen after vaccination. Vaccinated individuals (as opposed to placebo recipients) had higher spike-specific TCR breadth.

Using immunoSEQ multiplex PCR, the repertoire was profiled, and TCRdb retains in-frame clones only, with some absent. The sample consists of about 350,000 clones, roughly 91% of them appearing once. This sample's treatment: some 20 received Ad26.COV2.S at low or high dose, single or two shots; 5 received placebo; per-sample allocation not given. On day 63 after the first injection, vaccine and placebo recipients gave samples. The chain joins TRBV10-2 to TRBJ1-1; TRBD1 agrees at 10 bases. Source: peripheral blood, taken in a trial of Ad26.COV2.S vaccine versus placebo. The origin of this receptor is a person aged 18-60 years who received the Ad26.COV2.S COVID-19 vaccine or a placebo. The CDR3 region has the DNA TGCGCCAGCAGTACCGGGACAGGGGTCGGCGGCACTGAAGCTTTCTTT. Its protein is CASSTGTGVGGTEAFF.